This is a list of T cell receptor beta chains from one sample in a study of prognosis after radiotherapy for stage I lung cancer. TCRdb reprocessed the multiplex PCR reads via MiXCR and lists one record per CDR3 protein. The sample holds roughly 13,000 distinct CDR3 sequences, roughly 50% seen once. The sequenced sample was PBMCs, obtained before or after stereotactic body radiation therapy (not recorded which). The receptors originated from a donor of 50 years or more with non-small cell lung cancer. Both conserved end residues are part of each CDR3. D genes are given only for firm matches. Clone size is not always given. Where it is, it says once, few, many or a class for expanded clones.

NA	NA	TRBV30	TRBJ2-5	TGTGCCTGGAGTGTACGAAGGGAATCTTGGGAGACCCAGTACTTC	CAWSVRRESWETQYF
medium-sized	TRBD1	TRBV28	TRBJ1-6	TGTGCCAGCAGTTTAGAGCAGGGGGGAAATTCACCCCTCCACTTT	CASSLEQGGNSPLHF
many	TRBD2	TRBV19	TRBJ2-1	TGTGCCAGTAGTATTACCCTAGCGGGAACCTACAATGAGCAGTTCTTC	CASSITLAGTYNEQFF
NA	NA	TRBV9	TRBJ2-7	TGTGCCAGCCCCACGGTGGGCCAAACTGACGAGCAGTACTTC	CASPTVGQTDEQYF
many	NA	TRBV15	TRBJ2-1	TGTGCCACCAGCAGAGATACTACGCATAGCTCCTACAATGAGCAGTTCTTC	CATSRDTTHSSYNEQFF
many	NA	TRBV5-1	TRBJ2-3	TGCGCCAGCAGCTTGATGGGCGGGAGCACAGATACGCAGTATTTT	CASSLMGGSTDTQYF
NA	NA	TRBV6-9	TRBJ2-3	TGTGCCAGCAGTTATAGCACTGACAGCGCGAATGAGGATACGCAGTATTTT	CASSYSTDSANEDTQYF
NA	NA	TRBV6-1	TRBJ2-3	TGTGCCAGCAGGGACCCCGAGGAAACAGATACGCAGTATTTT	CASRDPEETDTQYF
once	NA	TRBV20-1	TRBJ2-2	TGCAGTGCTACCATCCGGGAACGGGAGCTGTTTTTT	CSATIRERELFF
medium-sized	TRBD1	TRBV2	TRBJ2-2	TGTGCCAGCCTCCGAGACAGGGGGCAAATCGGGGAGCTGTTTTTT	CASLRDRGQIGELFF
many	TRBD1	TRBV9	TRBJ2-1	TGTGCCAGCAGCAAACAGGGGAGTGAATACAATGAGCAGTTCTTC	CASSKQGSEYNEQFF
NA	TRBD1	TRBV15	TRBJ2-1	TGTGCCACCAGCAGATCCTCGGGACAGTCCTACAATGAGCAGTTCTTC	CATSRSSGQSYNEQFF
NA	NA	TRBV11-3	TRBJ2-4	TGTGCCAGCAGCGAGAGGGCCGATATAGCCAAAAACATTCAGTACTTC	CASSERADIAKNIQYF
NA	NA	TRBV27	TRBJ2-7	TGTGCCAGCAGTTACCAGCGGAACTACGAGCAGTACTTC	CASSYQRNYEQYF